This TCR beta chain came from a study of T cells after yellow fever vaccination. Study details: The SMART-Seq v4 Ultra Low Input method served to prepare the low-cell-number fractions.

This clonotype appeared a few times. Its antigen is not known. The CDR3 extends over 13 amino acids. Trimming pared 2 bases from V and 6 bases from J, leaving 7 bases between. One entry per CDR3 protein, called by TCRdb with MiXCR from the 5' RACE reads. The table records more than 250,000 distinct CDR3 sequences, 6.8% of them present only once. Whole-study findings and limits: After the booster, roughly 96% of CD4 and about nine tenths of CD8 primary-response clones were re-detected.

Sequencing was performed on PBMCs, taken roughly 45 days after the first yellow fever vaccination. V usage is TRBV12-3 or TRBV12-4 and J usage is TRBJ2-2; no definite D call. This clonotype was obtained from a man younger than 35 who received the YFV17D yellow fever vaccine. The CDR3 region is CASSLQEAGELFF. The CDR3 nucleotides are TGTGCCAGCAGTTTACAAGAGGCCGGGGAGCTGTTTTTT.